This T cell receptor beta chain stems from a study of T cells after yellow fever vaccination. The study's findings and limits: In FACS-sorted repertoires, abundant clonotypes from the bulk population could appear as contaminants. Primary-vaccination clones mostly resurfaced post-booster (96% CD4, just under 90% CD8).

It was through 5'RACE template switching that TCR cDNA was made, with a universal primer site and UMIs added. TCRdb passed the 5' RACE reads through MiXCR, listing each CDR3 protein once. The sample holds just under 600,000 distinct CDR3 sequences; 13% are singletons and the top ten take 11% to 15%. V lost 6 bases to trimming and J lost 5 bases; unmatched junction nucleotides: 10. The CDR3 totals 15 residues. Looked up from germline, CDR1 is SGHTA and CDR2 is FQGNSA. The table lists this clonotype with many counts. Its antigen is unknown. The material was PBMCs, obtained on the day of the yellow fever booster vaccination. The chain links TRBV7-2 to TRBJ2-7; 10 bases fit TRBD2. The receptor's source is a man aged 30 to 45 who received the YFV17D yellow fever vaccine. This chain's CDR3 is CASSYSGRLPHEQYF. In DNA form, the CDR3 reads TGTGCCAGCAGTTATAGCGGGAGGCTCCCCCACGAGCAGTACTTC. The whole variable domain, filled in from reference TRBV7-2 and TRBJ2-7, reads GAGVSQSPSNKVTEKGKDVELRCDPISGHTALYWYRQSLGQGLEFLIYFQGNSAPDKSGLPSDRFSAERTGGSVSTLTIQRTQQEDSAVYLCASSYSGRLPHEQYFGPGTRLTVT.